A single T cell receptor beta chain is shown here with its context. The record originates from a study of T cell responses to AZD1222 COVID-19 vaccine. About the research overall: Pooled together were second doses at about 4 or about 12 weeks.

Germline-derived CDR1 and CDR2 are SGDLS and YYNGEE. The CDR3 totals 17 residues. Between the trimmed V and J ends, which lost 1 base and 1 base, there was a span of 15 bases. Some clones are missing from TCRdb's copy, which holds only in-frame ones; the method was immunoSEQ multiplex PCR. The sample contains 90,000 to 120,000 clones, about 90% of which appear only once. This TCR was sampled from an adult in good health. Here the sequenced sample was peripheral blood, taken on day 0 of AZD1222 vaccination. The rearrangement joins TRBV9 to TRBJ1-3, with D unresolved. The CDR3: CASSVTAPRMSGNTIYF. For the CDR3, the DNA is TGTGCCAGCAGCGTAACGGCCCCAAGGATGTCTGGAAACACCATATATTTT.